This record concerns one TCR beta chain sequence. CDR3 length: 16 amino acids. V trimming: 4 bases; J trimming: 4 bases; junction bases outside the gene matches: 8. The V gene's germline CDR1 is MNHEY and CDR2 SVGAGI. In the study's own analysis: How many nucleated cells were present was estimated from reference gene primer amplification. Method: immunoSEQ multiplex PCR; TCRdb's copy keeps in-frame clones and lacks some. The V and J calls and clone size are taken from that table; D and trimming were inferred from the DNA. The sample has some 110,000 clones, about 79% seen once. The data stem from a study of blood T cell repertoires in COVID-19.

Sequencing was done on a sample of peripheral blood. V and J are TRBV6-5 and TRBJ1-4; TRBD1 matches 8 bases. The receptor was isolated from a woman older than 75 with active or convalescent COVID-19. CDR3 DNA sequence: TGTGCCAGCAGTTCTCCACAGGGGGACTTTAATGAAAAACTGTTTTTT. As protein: CASSSPQGDFNEKLFF.